Below are 13 T cell receptor beta chains sequenced from a single sample in a study of T cells in Graves' hyperthyroidism and ophthalmopathy. The investigators amplified TCR beta CDR3 regions from RNA transcripts. A first-round RT-PCR of the TCR CDR3 used the HTBI primer set. TCRdb fed the multiplex PCR reads into MiXCR, producing one record per CDR3 protein. Of 490,000 or so distinct CDR3 sequences in the sample, about 16% were seen once. Material: blood. The receptors come from a woman aged 25 to 39 with Graves' ophthalmopathy.

The chain joins TRBV20-1 to TRBJ1-4; no clear D. CDR3 size: 11 residues. CDR1 and CDR2 from the germline V gene are DFQATT and SNEGSKA (reference sequence). V gave up 5 bases and J gave up 8 bases, with 9 bases separating them. The CDR3 sequence is CSAGSGEKLFF. CDR3 coding DNA: TGCAGTGCTGGGTCGGGGGAAAAACTGTTTTTT.

This clonotype was counted many times. The chain has TRBV3-1 and TRBJ2-1; TRBD2 might be the D (6 bases). The CDR3 covers 12 residues. CDR1 is LGHDT and CDR2 is YNNKEL in the germline V gene (reference sequence). The V gene lost 5 bases and the J gene lost 7 bases, with 9 bases spanning the gap. DNA of the CDR3: TGTGCCAGCAGCTCCCGGGGGAATGAGCAGTTCTTC. Protein: CASSSRGNEQFF.

This clonotype appeared a few times. The chain links TRBV24-1 to TRBJ2-5; 7 positions agree with TRBD2. There are 15 residues in the CDR3. CDR1 and CDR2 (germline): KGHDR, SFDVKD. With 1 base clipped from V and 2 bases from J, the junction kept 3 bases outside the gene matches. CDR3 sequence: CATSDFGGGQETQYF. The DNA of the CDR3 is TGTGCCACCAGTGATTTTGGGGGGGGACAAGAGACCCAGTACTTC.

This clonotype has a handful of counts. The chain carries TRBV27 and TRBJ2-7, with 8 bases identical to TRBD1. This CDR3 has 16 residues. Germline lookup yields CDR1 MNHEY and CDR2 SMNVEV (reference sequence). J was trimmed by 2 bases and V by 4 bases; bases with no gene match: 10. CDR3 nucleotides: TGTGCCAGCAGTTGGATAGGACAGGGCAGACCCTACGAGCAGTACTTC. This translates into CASSWIGQGRPYEQYF.

The rearrangement uses TRBV12-3 or TRBV12-4 and TRBJ1-1; D ambiguous. This CDR3 is built from 11 residues. V was cut by 11 bases and J by 11 bases, with 18 bases left in between. The CDR3 coding sequence is TGTGCCGGATTCAAGTACCGAGGGGCTTTCTTT. This encodes CAGFKYRGAFF.

With regard to this clonotype: A much larger clone sits a single nucleotide away, making a read error possible. V usage is TRBV2 and J usage is TRBJ1-4; a weak D match, TRBD1 (6 bases). Germline V gene sequence: CDR1 SNHLY, CDR2 FYNNEI. The CDR3 spans 13 residues. Trimming pared 4 bases from V and 6 bases from J, leaving 9 bases between. CDR3 protein: CASSVRGDEKLFF. For the CDR3, the DNA is TGTGCCAGCAGTGTCAGGGGCGATGAAAAACTGTTTTTT. The full variable domain, rest sourced from reference TRBV2 and TRBJ1-4, is EPEVTQTPSHQVTQMGQEVILRCVPISNHLYFYWYRQILGQKVEFLVSFYNNEISEKSEIFDDQFSVERPDGSNFTLKIRSTKLEDSAMYFCASSVRGDEKLFFGSGTQLSVL.

This clonotype was found a few times. This chain connects TRBV3-1 to TRBJ2-5, with D unresolved. The CDR3 sequence is 15 residues long. The V gene lost 0 bases and the J gene lost 4 bases, with 12 bases spanning the gap. The germline V gene has CDR1 LGHDT and CDR2 YNNKEL (reference sequence). In DNA form, the CDR3 reads TGTGCCAGCAGCCAAGATATCTTTTCGGGAGAGACCCAGTACTTC. Its translation: CASSQDIFSGETQYF.

This clonotype was recorded at least ten times. The chain combines TRBV30 with TRBJ1-1; D ambiguous. The CDR3 sequence is 13 residues long. V lost 3 bases and J lost 4, with 12 bases in between. Germline V gene data show CDR1 as GTSNPN and CDR2 as SVGIG (reference sequence). Here the CDR3 DNA reads TGTGCCTGGAGGCGCAGAGCTGTCACTGAAGCTTTCTTT. It translates to CAWRRRAVTEAFF.

This clonotype was recorded many times. CDR3 loop: CASSYDRGRETQYF. The CDR3 region has the DNA TGTGCCAGCAGTTATGACAGGGGGCGAGAGACCCAGTACTTC. The chain recombines TRBV6-2 or TRBV6-3 with TRBJ2-5; 10 bases align to TRBD1. CDR1 is MNHEY and CDR2 is SVGEGT in the germline V gene. V shed 3 bases, J shed 4 bases, and the junction held 2 bases outside the gene matches. There are 14 residues in the CDR3.

This clonotype has a count of ten or more. This chain joins TRBV20-1 and TRBJ2-7; a possible D gene is TRBD2 (6 bases). Germline V gene data show CDR1 as DFQATT and CDR2 as SNEGSKA (reference sequence). Trimming left V 3 bases short and J 6 bases short, with 9 bases between. This CDR3 spans 11 amino acids. Here the CDR3 DNA reads TGCAGTGCTAGTTCGGGAGTCGAGCAGTACTTC. Its translation: CSASSGVEQYF.

Comment on this clonotype: A read error may produce the germline difference seen at one junction end. The rearrangement uses TRBV5-1 and TRBJ2-7, with D tentatively TRBD2 (5 bases). Germline-derived CDR1 and CDR2 are SGHRS and YFSETQ. There are 12 residues in the CDR3. CDR3 nucleotide sequence: TGCACCAGCAGCTCCGGGGTCCACGAGCAGTACTTC. This translates into CTSSSGVHEQYF.

The gene calls are TRBV7-2 and TRBJ2-7, with D hard to call. Germline V gene data show CDR1 as SGHTA and CDR2 as FQGNSA. V was trimmed by 5 bases and J by 4 bases, leaving 18 bases between them. This CDR3 comprises 15 residues. CDR3 residues: CASSKSEPVLYEQYF. CDR3 in DNA: TGTGCCAGCAGCAAATCGGAGCCGGTCTTATACGAGCAGTACTTC.

This clonotype was picked up many times. This chain connects TRBV18 to TRBJ2-7; D call uncertain. With 0 bases removed from V and 2 bases from J, the gap between germline ends came to 5 bases. CDR1 and CDR2 from the germline V gene are KGHSH and LQKENI. The CDR3 covers 13 residues. The chain's CDR3 is CASSPPTTYEQYF. The CDR3 DNA sequence: TGTGCCAGCTCACCACCGACCACCTACGAGCAGTACTTC. The full variable domain, in which reference TRBV18 and TRBJ2-7 provide the parts outside the CDR3, is NAGVMQNPRHLVRRRGQEARLRCSPMKGHSHVYWYRQLPEEGLKFMVYLQKENIIDESGMPKERFSAEFPKEGPSILRIQQVVRGDSAAYFCASSPPTTYEQYFGPGTRLTVT.